The rows below give T cell receptor beta chains drawn from one sample of a study of control samples from healthy donors and cancer patients. Sequencing was performed with immunoSEQ multiplex PCR; in TCRdb, only in-frame clones are kept and a portion is missing. The sample includes some 140,000 clones, about 88% seen only once; the top ten take 8.7%. Sequencing used blood. The receptors were sampled from a woman under 40 in good health. The CDR3 runs from the conserved cysteine through the conserved F or W. The D gene is left open where the match is weak. Rows may omit the clone size; those that give it use once, few, many or a size class.

j_call | d_call | v_call | clone_size | cdr3_aa | cdr3_nt
TRBJ2-7 | - | TRBV2 | - | CASTRDGNYEQYF | TGTGCCAGCACTAGAGACGGAAACTACGAGCAGTACTTC
TRBJ1-6 | - | TRBV29-1 | - | CSVTRMAPLHF | TGCAGCGTTACCCGGATGGCACCCCTCCACTTT
TRBJ1-1 | - | TRBV5-6 | - | CASSLGRLNTEAFF | TGTGCCAGCAGCTTGGGACGGCTGAACACTGAAGCTTTCTTT
TRBJ2-3 | - | TRBV6-1 | once | CASSDIGYTQYF | TGTGCCAGCAGTGACATAGGATATACGCAGTATTTT
TRBJ2-2 | - | TRBV5-4 | - | CASSLQGNTGELFF | TGTGCCAGCAGTCTACAGGGGAACACCGGGGAGCTGTTTTTT
TRBJ1-2 | - | TRBV29-1 | - | CSVPSGEGYGYTF | TGCAGCGTTCCCTCCGGCGAAGGTTATGGCTACACCTTC
TRBJ2-7 | - | TRBV4-2 | once | CASSLQGGYEQYF | TGTGCCAGCAGCCTGCAGGGAGGATACGAGCAGTACTTC
TRBJ1-2 | - | TRBV10-1 | - | CASSSVSNYGYTF | TGCGCCTCATCGTCGGTCTCCAACTATGGCTACACCTTC
TRBJ1-2 | - | TRBV25-1 | - | CASSDPREGDYGYTF | TGTGCCAGCAGTGACCCCAGGGAAGGTGACTATGGCTACACCTTC
TRBJ1-1 | - | TRBV6-5 | - | CASRGNGASAFF | TGTGCCAGCAGGGGAAATGGAGCGAGTGCTTTCTTT
TRBJ1-2 | - | TRBV6-5 | - | CASSYRHTGNYGYTF | TGTGCCAGCAGTTACAGGCACACAGGAAACTATGGCTACACCTTC
TRBJ2-7 | TRBD1 | TRBV30 | few | CAWSVWGQTFVGEQYF | TGTGCCTGGAGTGTATGGGGACAGACTTTTGTGGGCGAGCAGTACTTC
TRBJ2-2 | - | TRBV12-3/TRBV12-4 | - | CASSLSGAGELFF | TGTGCCAGCAGTTTGTCGGGGGCCGGGGAGCTGTTTTTT
TRBJ2-5 | - | TRBV2 | - | CASRGTTNQETQYF | TGTGCCAGCCGGGGGACCACCAACCAAGAGACCCAGTACTTC
TRBJ2-5 | - | TRBV6-6 | - | CASSYSNAVQETQYF | TGTGCCAGCAGTTACTCGAACGCAGTTCAAGAGACCCAGTACTTC
TRBJ1-1 | - | TRBV6-1 | - | CASSEGGGGDTEAFF | TGTGCCAGCAGTGAAGGGGGTGGGGGAGACACTGAAGCTTTCTTT
TRBJ2-6 | TRBD1 | TRBV9 | - | CASSVARDRAAGANVLTF | TGTGCCAGCAGCGTAGCCCGGGACAGGGCAGCTGGGGCCAACGTCCTGACTTTC
TRBJ1-1 | - | TRBV5-4 | - | CASSLFRGWLSTEAFF | TGTGCCAGCAGCTTGTTTCGGGGATGGTTAAGTACTGAAGCTTTCTTT
TRBJ1-2 | TRBD1 | TRBV11-2 | - | CASSAGQVNYGYTF | TGTGCCAGCAGCGCCGGACAGGTTAACTATGGCTACACCTTC
TRBJ2-7 | - | TRBV27 | - | CASSFSQGHRYF | TGTGCCAGCAGTTTTTCCCAGGGTCATCGGTACTTC
TRBJ1-2 | - | TRBV6-2/TRBV6-3 | - | CASSRRPTGTAYGYTF | TGTGCCAGCAGCCGACGACCGACAGGAACTGCCTATGGCTACACCTTC
TRBJ2-3 | TRBD2 | TRBV5-1 | few | CASSLASSGTKDTQYF | TGCGCCAGCAGCTTGGCGTCTAGCGGGACGAAAGATACGCAGTATTTT
TRBJ1-5 | - | TRBV5-1 | - | CASSLGSDQPQHF | TGCGCCAGCAGCTTGGGGAGCGATCAGCCCCAGCATTTT
TRBJ2-7 | TRBD1 | TRBV5-6 | - | CASSPGTGGFEQYF | TGTGCCAGCAGTCCCGGGACAGGGGGCTTCGAGCAGTACTTC
TRBJ2-1 | - | TRBV12-3/TRBV12-4 | - | CASSLRSNIGAFF | TGTGCCAGCAGTCTACGCTCGAATATCGGGGCGTTCTTC
TRBJ2-7 | - | TRBV7-3 | once | CASSLGWQDEQYF | TGTGCCAGCAGCTTAGGGTGGCAGGACGAGCAGTACTTC
TRBJ2-3 | - | TRBV3-1/TRBV3-2 | - | CASSQDSPSTDTQYF | TGTGCCAGCAGCCAAGATTCCCCGAGCACAGATACGCAGTATTTT
TRBJ1-4 | TRBD1 | TRBV5-1 | - | CASSLDAGGRGEKLFF | TGCGCCAGCAGCTTGGACGCAGGGGGAAGGGGTGAAAAACTGTTTTTT
TRBJ1-5 | - | TRBV5-6 | - | CASSPGRSEAQHF | TGTGCCAGCAGCCCCGGACGCAGTGAGGCCCAGCATTTT
TRBJ1-1 | - | TRBV19 | - | CASKFGSELDEAFF | TGTGCCAGTAAGTTCGGATCTGAATTGGATGAAGCTTTCTTT
TRBJ1-1 | - | TRBV24-1 | - | CATSPSSGTHTEAFF | TGTGCCACCAGTCCATCTTCCGGGACACACACTGAAGCTTTCTTT
TRBJ1-5 | TRBD1 | TRBV29-1 | - | CSVEGVRGQPQHF | TGCAGCGTTGAAGGAGTCAGGGGGCAGCCCCAGCATTTT
TRBJ2-3 | TRBD1 | TRBV11-3 | - | CASSTRTGESTDTQYF | TGTGCCAGCAGCACGCGGACAGGGGAGAGCACAGATACGCAGTATTTT
TRBJ2-3 | TRBD1 | TRBV5-6 | - | CASSELGTEASTDTQYF | TGTGCCAGCAGCGAATTAGGGACAGAGGCTAGCACAGATACGCAGTATTTT
TRBJ2-5 | - | TRBV15 | once | CATRTLQAFQETQYF | TGTGCCACCAGAACGTTACAGGCGTTCCAAGAGACCCAGTACTTC
TRBJ2-7 | TRBD1 | TRBV19 | - | CASSPLGTGGAGVSYEQYF | TGTGCCAGTAGTCCTCTCGGGACAGGGGGCGCGGGGGTCTCCTACGAGCAGTACTTC
TRBJ2-1 | TRBD2 | TRBV3-1/TRBV3-2 | - | CASSQGGAGVYNEQFF | TGTGCCAGCAGCCAAGGGGGAGCGGGGGTTTACAATGAGCAGTTCTTC
TRBJ2-1 | TRBD2 | TRBV6-4 | - | CASGEGASGGHEQFF | TGTGCCAGCGGGGAGGGCGCTAGCGGGGGTCATGAGCAGTTCTTC
TRBJ1-5 | - | TRBV28 | once | CASSFTGQGVGQPQHF | TGTGCCAGCAGTTTTACGGGGCAGGGAGTCGGTCAGCCCCAGCATTTT
TRBJ2-5 | - | TRBV24-1 | once | CATSDPRGPQETQYF | TGTGCCACCAGTGATCCCCGCGGGCCCCAAGAGACCCAGTACTTC
TRBJ2-5 | TRBD2 | TRBV5-1 | - | CASSLVGGLARGGYF | TGCGCCAGCAGCTTGGTAGGTGGACTAGCGCGAGGAGGGTACTTC
TRBJ2-7 | TRBD2 | TRBV3-1/TRBV3-2 | - | CASSLRDYHYEQYF | TGTGCCAGCAGCCTCCGGGACTACCATTACGAGCAGTACTTC
TRBJ2-7 | TRBD1 | TRBV11-2 | - | CASSQLGTGVEQYF | TGTGCCAGCAGCCAGCTGGGGACAGGCGTGGAGCAGTACTTC
TRBJ1-4 | TRBD1 | TRBV9 | once | CASSDLTGGGEKLFF | TGTGCCAGCAGCGACTTGACAGGGGGAGGCGAAAAACTGTTTTTT
TRBJ2-7 | - | TRBV9 | - | CASSVDGYEQYF | TGTGCCAGCAGCGTAGACGGCTACGAGCAGTACTTC
TRBJ1-3 | - | TRBV2 | - | CASTPTRSGNTIYF | TGTGCCAGCACCCCGACACGCTCTGGAAACACCATATATTTT
TRBJ2-4 | - | TRBV11-3 | once | CASSLGRGIQYF | TGTGCCAGCAGCTTAGGACGAGGCATTCAGTACTTC
TRBJ1-1 | TRBD1 | TRBV10-1 | once | CASSSIPGQGGEAFF | TGCGCCAGCAGCTCTATCCCGGGACAGGGTGGTGAAGCTTTCTTT
TRBJ2-3 | TRBD2 | TRBV2 | - | CASRRTSGPQDTQYF | TGTGCCAGCAGGAGGACTAGCGGTCCACAGGATACGCAGTATTTT
TRBJ1-2 | - | TRBV6-6 | - | CASSPGGRNIYGYTF | TGTGCCAGCAGCCCCGGCGGGAGGAATATCTATGGCTACACCTTC
TRBJ1-3 | - | TRBV9 | - | CASSAGLFGNTIYF | TGTGCCAGCAGCGCGGGACTCTTCGGAAACACCATATATTTT